These 30 T cell receptor beta chains came from one sample sequenced in a study of blood T cell repertoires in COVID-19. Produced via immunoSEQ multiplex PCR; TCRdb's table is partial and in-frame only. Here the sample spans 250,000 to 350,000 clones, 89% being singletons. The sequencing input was peripheral blood. The source of these receptors is a woman in her sixties or seventies with acute or convalescent COVID-19.

The chain employs TRBV4-1 and TRBJ1-2; TRBD1 agrees at 8 bases. J gave up 5 bases and V 4 bases, and 6 bases lay outside the gene matches. The V gene's germline CDR1 is MGHRA and CDR2 YSYEKL. The CDR3 loop spans 14 amino acids. The CDR3 coding sequence is TGCGCCAGCAGCCCCCAGGACAGGGAGTATGGCTACACCTTC. Amino acids: CASSPQDREYGYTF.

V and J are TRBV6-2 or TRBV6-3 and TRBJ1-2, with D unresolved. Per the germline V gene, CDR1 is MNHEY and CDR2 is SVGEGT. The CDR3 runs 14 residues. The V and J ends lost 3 bases and 0 bases respectively, with 8 bases between them. Here the CDR3 reads CASSYYGSNYGYTF. For the CDR3, the DNA is TGTGCCAGCAGTTATTACGGTTCTAACTATGGCTACACCTTC.

The chain links TRBV6-2 or TRBV6-3 to TRBJ1-2; D is undetermined. Germline CDR1 MNHEY, CDR2 SVGEGT. The CDR3 spans 17 residues. Deletions cut 6 bases from V and 3 bases from J, with 23 bases between. In DNA, the CDR3 is TGTGCCAGCAGCCCCGCGATTTCTTTGGGCGCCTACTATGGCTACACCTTC. Translating it yields CASSPAISLGAYYGYTF.

The count of this clone is one. This chain links TRBV5-6 with TRBJ2-1, with 9 bases aligning to TRBD2. Unmatched junction bases numbered 3, after V lost 6 bases and J lost 2 bases. Germline lookup yields CDR1 SGHDT and CDR2 YYEEEE. The CDR3 consists of 14 residues. The CDR3 here is CASNLAGPYNEQFF. CDR3 DNA: TGTGCCAGCAACCTAGCGGGACCCTACAATGAGCAGTTCTTC.

This rearrangement joins TRBV2 to TRBJ1-2, with D possibly being TRBD1 (6 bases). The CDR3 contains 17 residues. Trimming stripped 3 bases from V and 0 bases from J, with 17 bases between. Germline-derived CDR1 and CDR2 are SNHLY and FYNNEI. The CDR3 here is CASSESGQTTANYGYTF. In DNA form, the CDR3 reads TGTGCCAGCAGTGAGTCGGGACAAACGACAGCTAACTATGGCTACACCTTC.

This chain uses TRBV30 with TRBJ2-5; 7 nucleotides match TRBD2. The CDR3 extends over 12 amino acids. After removal of 3 bases from V and 10 bases from J, the junction contained 8 bases not matched to a gene. CDR1 is GTSNPN, CDR2 SVGIG, per germline (reference sequence). The CDR3 bases are TGTGCCTGGAGCCGGGACTATAAGTTCCAGTACTTC. Encoded protein: CAWSRDYKFQYF.

This clone was recorded once. The rearrangement links TRBV18 to TRBJ1-5; weak D call: TRBD1 (5 bases). V was trimmed by 3 bases and J by 5 bases, leaving 17 bases between them. CDR1 and CDR2 from the germline V gene are KGHSH and LQKENI. The CDR3 extends over 16 amino acids. The CDR3 loop reads CASSPPAGITYQPQHF. The CDR3 region has the DNA TGTGCCAGCTCACCCCCGGCAGGGATCACTTATCAGCCCCAGCATTTT.

This rearrangement joins TRBV5-1 to TRBJ1-4; D remains ambiguous. The germline gives CDR1 SGHRS, CDR2 YFSETQ. CDR3 length: 13 residues. Trimming pared 0 bases from V and 5 bases from J, leaving 5 bases between. The CDR3 spells CASSLGQNEKLFF. As DNA, the CDR3 is TGCGCCAGCAGCTTGGGTCAGAATGAAAAACTGTTTTTT.

This sequence joins TRBV18 and TRBJ2-1; 7 bases agree with TRBD1. This CDR3 region has 15 residues. Germline V lookup: CDR1 KGHSH, CDR2 LQKENI. V trimming: 1 base; J trimming: 5 bases; junction bases outside the gene matches: 5. In DNA, the CDR3 is TGTGCCAGCTCACCACGACAGGGAAGGAACAATGAGCAGTTCTTC. Translating gives CASSPRQGRNNEQFF.

This clone occurred once. This chain uses TRBV2 with TRBJ2-3, with TRBD2 identical over 10 bases. The CDR3 runs 15 residues. V lost 6 bases, J lost 2 bases, and 5 bases stayed unmatched. Germline values: CDR1 SNHLY, CDR2 FYNNEI. CDR3 sequence (DNA): TGTGCCAGCAGCCTTAGCGGGGGGAACACAGATACGCAGTATTTT. Translation: CASSLSGGNTDTQYF.

The rearrangement uses TRBV23-1 and TRBJ1-3; D call uncertain. TRBV23-1 is placed among ORFs of uncertain function. The CDR3 loop spans 17 amino acids. Trimming pared 1 base from V and 1 base from J, leaving 14 bases between. CDR3 in amino acids: CASSQYKDHRSGNTIYF. The CDR3 DNA sequence: TGCGCCAGCAGTCAATATAAGGATCACAGATCTGGAAACACCATATATTTT.

The rearrangement joins TRBV28 to TRBJ1-2; D gene uncertain. The ends were cut back, 6 bases at V and 7 bases at J, with 12 bases in the middle. CDR3 length equals 12 residues. Germline CDR1 reads MDHEN; CDR2 reads SYDVKM. The CDR3: CASRELTGGYTF. The CDR3 DNA follows: TGTGCCAGCAGGGAGCTGACGGGTGGCTACACCTTC.

Notes on this clone: The junction departs from germline at one end; a sequencing error may be responsible. The chain couples TRBV7-2 to TRBJ1-1, with 9 bases matching TRBD1. Looked up from germline, CDR1 is SGHTA and CDR2 is FQGNSA. This CDR3 has 16 amino acids. The CDR3 reads CASSWGTGTGNPEAFF. Here the CDR3 DNA reads TGTGCCAGCAGCTGGGGGACAGGGACGGGGAACCCTGAAGCTTTCTTT.

The chain is built from TRBV7-9 and TRBJ1-1; 7 bases fit TRBD1. The V segment lost 5 bases and the J segment 1 base; nucleotides outside the gene matches: 4. Germline assignment: CDR1 SEHNR and CDR2 FQNEAQ (reference sequence). There are 14 residues in the CDR3. The DNA of the CDR3 is TGTGCCAGCAGCAGGAACAGGGGGAACACTGAAGCTTTCTTT. The encoded protein is CASSRNRGNTEAFF. The complete variable domain, with remaining parts taken from reference TRBV7-9 and TRBJ1-1, reads DTGVSQNPRHKITKRGQNVTFRCDPISEHNRLYWYRQTLGQGPEFLTYFQNEAQLEKSRLLSDRFSAERPKGSFSTLEIQRTEQGDSAMYLCASSRNRGNTEAFFGQGTRLTVV.

The rearrangement uses TRBV7-8 and TRBJ2-3; 15 nucleotides align to TRBD2. Trimming cost V 4 bases and J 1 base; bases outside gene matches: 9. This CDR3 comprises 19 residues. Germline CDR1 reads SGHVS; CDR2 reads FQNEAQ. The CDR3 DNA follows: TGTGCCAGCAGCTCGACTCGAGGACTAGCGGGGGGGCGCACAGATACGCAGTATTTT. Amino acids: CASSSTRGLAGGRTDTQYF.

This chain joins TRBV6-2 or TRBV6-3 and TRBJ2-3; 9 nucleotides align to TRBD2. Germline V gives CDR1 MNHEY, CDR2 SVGEGT. The CDR3 loop spans 17 amino acids. With 0 bases clipped from V and 0 bases from J, the junction kept 4 bases outside the gene matches. CDR3 amino acids: CASSYSPAGGSTDTQYF. CDR3 bases: TGTGCCAGCAGTTACTCCCCAGCGGGGGGAAGCACAGATACGCAGTATTTT.

The chain has TRBV3-1 (or the pseudogene TRBV3-2) and TRBJ2-1; 7 bases match TRBD2. After removal of 4 bases from V and 2 bases from J, the junction contained 8 bases not matched to a gene. Germline CDR1 and CDR2: LGHDT and YNNKEL (reference sequence). CDR3 length: 16 amino acids. The CDR3 reads CASSPALAETYNEQFF. The CDR3 coding sequence is TGTGCCAGCAGCCCTGCCCTAGCGGAGACCTACAATGAGCAGTTCTTC.

Here the CDR3 DNA reads TGTGCCAGCAGCTCGGGACAGGGACGGGACACTGAAGCTTTCTTT. Translating gives CASSSGQGRDTEAFF. V and J are TRBV7-6 and TRBJ1-1, with 9 nucleotides matching TRBD1. Germline loops: CDR1 SGHVS, CDR2 FNYEAQ. This CDR3 is built from 15 residues. Unmatched junction bases numbered 6, after V lost 4 bases and J lost 3 bases.

This clone was recorded once. The gene calls are TRBV7-8 and TRBJ2-7, with a weak D call TRBD1 (7 bases). CDR3 size: 15 residues. CDR1 is SGHVS, CDR2 FQNEAQ, per germline. The germline V and J ends were trimmed by 0 bases and 5 bases, with 14 bases remaining between them. Written as DNA, the CDR3 is TGTGCCAGCAGCTTAGCGCTTCAGGGGGGCCACGAGCAGTACTTC. Translated: CASSLALQGGHEQYF. Complete variable domain (other parts from reference TRBV7-8 and TRBJ2-7): GAGVSQSPRYKVAKRGQDVALRCDPISGHVSLFWYQQALGQGPEFLTYFQNEAQLDKSGLPSDRFFAERPEGSVSTLKIQRTQQEDSAVYLCASSLALQGGHEQYFGPGTRLTVT.

This sequence joins TRBV3-1 (or the pseudogene TRBV3-2) and TRBJ1-2; possible D gene TRBD1, 5 bases. The CDR3 covers 14 residues. Trimming pared 7 bases from V and 8 bases from J, leaving 20 bases between. The V gene's germline CDR1 is LGHDT and CDR2 YNNKEL (reference sequence). CDR3 region: CASTPIRGTNGYTF. CDR3 bases: TGTGCCAGCACCCCCATAAGGGGAACTAACGGCTACACCTTC.

The chain links TRBV7-9 to TRBJ2-2; perhaps TRBD2 as D (6 bases). CDR1 is SEHNR, CDR2 FQNEAQ, per germline (reference sequence). This CDR3 region has 15 residues. V was shortened by 6 bases and J by 1 base, with 12 bases between the two germline ends. CDR3 region: CASRPGTLNTGELFF. In nucleotides, the CDR3 is TGTGCCAGCAGGCCCGGGACTTTGAACACCGGGGAGCTGTTTTTT.

V gene TRBV30 combines with J gene TRBJ2-1, with TRBD2 matching over 15 bases. Germline CDR1 is GTSNPN and CDR2 is SVGIG (reference sequence). After removal of 2 bases from V and 7 bases from J, the junction contained 6 bases not matched to a gene. The CDR3 is made up of 16 amino acids. This CDR3 reads CAWSTRTSGRGNEQFF. DNA of the CDR3: TGTGCCTGGAGTACCCGGACTAGCGGGAGGGGGAATGAGCAGTTCTTC. The variable domain in full, with the rest retrieved from reference TRBV30 and TRBJ2-1, is SQTIHQWPATLVQPVGSPLSLECTVEGTSNPNLYWYRQAAGRGLQLLFYSVGIGQISSEVPQNLSASRPQDRQFILSSKKLLLSDSGFYLCAWSTRTSGRGNEQFFGPGTRLTVL.

CDR3: CASSQVGGNTEAFF. The CDR3 DNA sequence: TGCGCCAGCAGCCAAGTGGGGGGGAACACTGAAGCTTTCTTT. The rearrangement uses TRBV4-1 and TRBJ1-1; weak D call: TRBD1 (5 bases). Trimming shortened V by 1 base and J by 1 base, and 7 bases separated the two germline ends. Germline CDR1 and CDR2: MGHRA and YSYEKL. The CDR3 extends over 14 amino acids.

The J gene is TRBJ2-7, the V gene TRBV5-1; 7 bases agree with TRBD1. Looked up from germline, CDR1 is SGHRS and CDR2 is YFSETQ. Trimming at V came to 0 bases and at J to 3 bases, leaving 12 bases not matched to a gene. The length of the CDR3 is 17 residues. This chain's CDR3 is CASSLELRTGVIYEQYF. CDR3 in DNA: TGCGCCAGCAGCTTGGAACTGAGGACAGGCGTCATCTACGAGCAGTACTTC. The complete variable domain, with remaining parts taken from reference TRBV5-1 and TRBJ2-7, reads KAGVTQTPRYLIKTRGQQVTLSCSPISGHRSVSWYQQTPGQGLQFLFEYFSETQRNKGNFPGRFSGRQFSNSRSEMNVSTLELGDSALYLCASSLELRTGVIYEQYFGPGTRLTVT.

The J gene is TRBJ1-2, the V gene TRBV19; D gene unclear. Germline assignment: CDR1 LNHDA and CDR2 SQIVND (reference sequence). The V and J ends lost 2 bases and 0 bases respectively, with 13 bases between them. This CDR3 is built from 16 residues. The CDR3 reads CASSITVTVANYGYTF. As DNA, the CDR3 is TGTGCCAGTAGTATAACGGTCACAGTAGCTAACTATGGCTACACCTTC.

Concerning this clone itself: The junction does not match germline at one end; this may be a read error. The CDR3 here is CASSVGQGANYEQYF. As DNA, the CDR3 is TGTGCCAGCAGCGTAGGACAGGGGGCGAACTACGAGCAGTACTTC. The rearrangement uses TRBV13 and TRBJ2-7, with TRBD1 matching 11 bases. The CDR3 runs to 15 residues. Germline CDR1 is PRHDT and CDR2 is FYEKMQ (reference sequence).

The rearrangement links TRBV28 to TRBJ1-2; the match to TRBD1 covers 7 bases. Per the germline V gene, CDR1 is MDHEN and CDR2 is SYDVKM. V lost 3 bases and J lost 3; bases outside the gene matches: 7. This CDR3 region has 15 residues. The CDR3 bases are TGTGCCAGCAGTTTTCCCCCCGGGACAGACTATGGCTACACCTTC. Translation gives CASSFPPGTDYGYTF.

The chain combines TRBV19 with TRBJ2-7; D perhaps matches TRBD1 (5 bases). V gave up 5 bases and J gave up 6 bases, with 17 bases separating them. The CDR3 covers 14 residues. Germline loops: CDR1 LNHDA, CDR2 SQIVND (reference sequence). The CDR3 here is CASSPGMGRREQYF. The DNA of the CDR3 is TGTGCCAGTAGTCCAGGTATGGGGCGGCGCGAGCAGTACTTC.

The chain links TRBV5-1 to TRBJ2-3; TRBD2 matches 8 bases. Unmatched junction bases numbered 9, after V lost 0 bases and J lost 0 bases. Germline CDR1 SGHRS, CDR2 YFSETQ. The CDR3 consists of 18 residues. This CDR3 reads CASSLGVAGGASTDTQYF. The DNA of the CDR3 is TGCGCCAGCAGCTTGGGGGTGGCGGGGGGCGCAAGCACAGATACGCAGTATTTT.

V gene TRBV7-2 combines with J gene TRBJ2-3, with D unresolved. The germline V gene has CDR1 SGHTA and CDR2 FQGNSA. Trimming left V 3 bases short and J 6 bases short, with 4 bases between. CDR3 length: 11 residues. The CDR3 loop is CASSFRDTQYF. DNA for the CDR3: TGTGCCAGCAGCTTCCGGGATACGCAGTATTTT.